The 13 T cell receptor beta chains listed next were all sequenced from one sample in a study of persistence of HIV-infected CD4 T cells. Stimulation used about 9.2 ug/mL lysate from CMV-infected fibroblasts. CD40L-negative CD69-negative CD45RO-high memory CD4+ T cells were sorted as populations depleted of antigen-responding cells. For these receptors, no antigen is known. The immunoSEQ assay was version 4, run in survey mode. Produced via immunoSEQ multiplex PCR; TCRdb's table is partial and in-frame only. Of 25,000 to 30,000 clones listed, more than 75% were seen once; the top ten hold 4% to 5%. The starting material was CD4+ T cells sorted from PBMCs after approximately 19-hour stimulation, obtained from a patient who received antiretroviral therapy. These receptors were taken from an adult man with HIV who was CMV-seropositive.

The V gene is TRBV5-1, the J gene TRBJ2-7, with 10 bases that match TRBD1. Germline trimming cut 0 bases from V and 2 bases from J; bases unmatched to any gene: 5. CDR3 size: 16 residues. CDR1 is SGHRS, CDR2 YFSETQ, per germline. This CDR3 is CASSLGGTGAPYEQYF. In DNA, the CDR3 is TGCGCCAGCAGCTTGGGCGGGACAGGGGCCCCCTACGAGCAGTACTTC.

The rearrangement joins TRBV28 to TRBJ1-2; 7 nucleotides agree with TRBD1. Germline assignment: CDR1 MDHEN and CDR2 SYDVKM. CDR3 size: 15 residues. Trimming took 4 bases from V and 6 from J; bases not matched to a gene: 11. The CDR3 protein is CASSSPTPGQDGYTF. For the CDR3, the DNA is TGTGCCAGCAGTTCCCCTACCCCCGGACAGGATGGCTACACCTTC.

This clone has just a few counts. The rearrangement uses TRBV28 and TRBJ2-7; no firm D call. Trimming cost V 6 bases and J 1 base, with 10 bases left between them. The CDR3 is made up of 13 amino acids. Germline V gene lookup returns CDR1 MDHEN and CDR2 SYDVKM. The CDR3 DNA is TGTGCCAGCAGCCTGACAAGTTCCTACGAGCAGTACTTC. The encoded protein is CASSLTSSYEQYF. Based on the CDR3 plus reference TRBV28 and TRBJ2-7, the full variable domain is DVKVTQSSRYLVKRTGEKVFLECVQDMDHENMFWYRQDPGLGLRLIYFSYDVKMKEKGDIPEGYSVSREKKERFSLILESASTNQTSMYLCASSLTSSYEQYFGPGTRLTVT.

CDR3 sequence: CASSLGGLSKLFF. In DNA, the CDR3 is TGCGCCAGCAGCTTAGGGGGGCTCTCGAAACTGTTTTTT. The chain combines TRBV5-1 with TRBJ1-4; D may be TRBD1 (6 bases). Trimming left V 2 bases short and J 11 bases short, with 13 bases between. Looked up from germline, CDR1 is SGHRS and CDR2 is YFSETQ. The CDR3 runs to 13 residues.

The chain carries TRBV12-5 and TRBJ1-5; 8 nucleotides align to TRBD1. Germline V CDR1 and CDR2: LGHNT, FRNRAP. The ends lost 1 base at V and 1 base at J; junction bases unmatched: 6. The CDR3 consists of 17 residues. CDR3 loop: CASGLASGDRSNQPQHF. As DNA, the CDR3 is TGTGCTAGTGGTTTGGCCTCGGGGGACAGGAGCAATCAGCCCCAGCATTTT. Looking up the rest from reference TRBV12-5 and TRBJ1-5 gives the full variable domain: DARVTQTPRHKVTEMGQEVTMRCQPILGHNTVFWYRQTMMQGLELLAYFRNRAPLDDSGMPKDRFSAEMPDATLATLKIQPSEPRDSAVYFCASGLASGDRSNQPQHFGDGTRLSIL.

The V call is TRBV5-1, the J call TRBJ1-1, with 7 bases fitting TRBD1. The CDR3 is 15 residues long. Per germline, CDR1 SGHRS and CDR2 YFSETQ. V trimming: 0 bases; J trimming: 3 bases; junction bases outside the gene matches: 5. The CDR3 here is CASSLADRAYTEAFF. The CDR3 DNA reads TGCGCCAGCAGCTTGGCCGACAGGGCCTACACTGAAGCTTTCTTT.

V and J are TRBV7-3 and TRBJ2-3; D may be TRBD2 (6 bases). The germline gives CDR1 SGHTA, CDR2 FQGTGA. The CDR3 has 12 residues. V was pared by 1 base and J by 13 bases, with 12 bases between. This CDR3 is CASSLNGGAEYF. CDR3 in DNA: TGTGCCAGCAGCTTAAATGGCGGGGCGGAGTATTTT.

The chain has TRBV7-9 and TRBJ2-3; 8 bases map to TRBD1. This CDR3 contains 13 residues. J lost 6 bases, V lost 7 bases, and 6 bases had no gene match. The germline CDR1 and CDR2 sequences are SEHNR and FQNEAQ (reference sequence). The CDR3 bases are TGTGCCAGCAAGCACAGGGGGGCCGATACGCAGTATTTT. Amino acid sequence: CASKHRGADTQYF.

The CDR3 loop reads CASRTSRDSSTDTQYF. In DNA form, the CDR3 reads TGTGCCAGTAGAACAAGTAGGGACAGTAGCACAGATACGCAGTATTTT. This chain joins TRBV19 and TRBJ2-3; 7 bases are shared with TRBD1. With V trimmed by 6 bases and J by 0 bases, 9 bases remained unmatched. There are 16 residues in the CDR3. Germline V lookup: CDR1 LNHDA, CDR2 SQIVND (reference sequence).

The chain links TRBV30 to TRBJ2-7, with D possibly TRBD2 on 6 matching bases. Germline CDR1 GTSNPN, CDR2 SVGIG (reference sequence). The CDR3 runs to 14 residues. Trimming cost V 4 bases and J 2 bases, with 15 bases left between them. CDR3 amino acids: CAWNRVPGAYEQYF. The CDR3 DNA follows: TGTGCCTGGAATAGGGTTCCGGGAGCCTACGAGCAGTACTTC.

CDR3 DNA sequence: TGTGCCAGCAGTAAATACAGGGGGAATAATTCACCCCTCCACTTT. Protein sequence: CASSKYRGNNSPLHF. This chain connects TRBV2 to TRBJ1-6; 8 nucleotides agree with TRBD1. The V and J ends lost 5 bases and 5 bases, in that order; junction bases with no gene match: 5. The germline gives CDR1 SNHLY, CDR2 FYNNEI. This CDR3 is built from 15 residues.

The chain is built from TRBV7-2 and TRBJ2-7; 9 bases match TRBD1. Trimming took 5 bases from V and 4 from J; bases not matched to a gene: 9. This CDR3 spans 15 amino acids. Germline lookup yields CDR1 SGHTA and CDR2 FQGNSA. The CDR3 here is CASSPGTGWYYEQYF. The CDR3 DNA follows: TGTGCCAGCAGCCCGGGGACAGGGTGGTATTACGAGCAGTACTTC.

The chain carries TRBV5-1 and TRBJ1-4, with 7 bases aligning to TRBD1. V dropped 4 bases and J dropped 8; count of bases not matched to a gene: 11. The CDR3 has 15 amino acids. CDR1 and CDR2 (germline): SGHRS, YFSETQ. CDR3 region: CASSVTGAHGEKLFF. CDR3 DNA: TGCGCCAGCAGCGTAACAGGGGCGCACGGGGAAAAACTGTTTTTT.